One and the same sample provided the 18 T cell receptor beta chains below, sequenced in a study of cytomegalovirus exposure and HLA in healthy donors. Researchers ran the PCR with 60 Vbeta and 13 Jbeta primers. Clones were sequenced by immunoSEQ multiplex PCR, and TCRdb holds only the in-frame ones, with some missing. The clone table shows over 100,000 clones, with the ten largest holding under 2%. The sequenced material came from PBMCs. The receptors shown here come from a man between 18 and 35 years old in good health and CMV-seronegative.

The V and J genes are TRBV29-1 and TRBJ1-1; 9 positions agree with TRBD1. V lost 7 bases, J lost 4 bases, and 10 bases stayed unmatched. The CDR3 sequence is 14 residues long. Per the germline V gene, CDR1 is SQVTM and CDR2 is ANQGSEA. CDR3 DNA sequence: TGCAGCGCACCGGGACAGGGAATGGGCACTGAAGCTTTCTTT. This codes for CSAPGQGMGTEAFF.

The chain has TRBV7-9 and TRBJ1-1, with TRBD1 matching 9 bases. J was trimmed by 6 bases and V by 5 bases; bases with no gene match: 10. From germline, CDR1 is SEHNR and CDR2 FQNEAQ (reference sequence). CDR3 length: 15 residues. CDR3 region: CASSTRTGEVAEAFF. Written as DNA, the CDR3 is TGTGCCAGCAGCACCCGGACAGGGGAGGTAGCTGAAGCTTTCTTT.

Here the CDR3 reads CASSFLAGALLNNEQFF. DNA for the CDR3: TGTGCCAGTAGTTTCCTTGCGGGGGCCCTTCTAAACAATGAGCAGTTCTTC. The chain is built from TRBV19 and TRBJ2-1; tentatively, D is TRBD2 (7 bases). Germline V gene data show CDR1 as LNHDA and CDR2 as SQIVND (reference sequence). The germline V and J ends were trimmed by 5 bases and 5 bases, with 22 bases remaining between them. The CDR3 totals 17 residues. The complete variable domain, with remaining parts taken from reference TRBV19 and TRBJ2-1, reads DGGITQSPKYLFRKEGQNVTLSCEQNLNHDAMYWYRQDPGQGLRLIYYSQIVNDFQKGDIAEGYSVSREKKESFPLTVTSAQKNPTAFYLCASSFLAGALLNNEQFFGPGTRLTVL.

V and J are TRBV5-4 and TRBJ2-1, with a weak D call TRBD2 (5 bases). The CDR3 runs to 13 residues. V was trimmed by 0 bases and J by 7 bases, leaving 8 bases between them. Germline V lookup: CDR1 SGHNT, CDR2 YYREEE (reference sequence). The CDR3 spells CASSLATSNEQFF. DNA of the CDR3: TGTGCCAGCAGCTTGGCCACTAGTAATGAGCAGTTCTTC.

V gene TRBV19 combines with J gene TRBJ1-1; 8 bases line up with TRBD1. Trimming took 3 bases from V and 5 from J; bases not matched to a gene: 8. CDR1 is LNHDA and CDR2 is SQIVND in the germline V gene (reference sequence). The CDR3 is 15 amino acids. CDR3 in amino acids: CASSISPGGLTEAFF. The CDR3 DNA sequence: TGTGCCAGTAGTATTTCCCCAGGGGGCCTGACTGAAGCTTTCTTT.

This chain uses TRBV5-1 with TRBJ1-2, with 9 bases fitting TRBD1. This CDR3 has 15 amino acids. The V and J ends lost 4 bases and 1 base, in that order; junction bases with no gene match: 5. Germline assignment: CDR1 SGHRS and CDR2 YFSETQ. The CDR3 region is CASSRGQGDNYGYTF. CDR3 in DNA: TGCGCCAGCAGCAGGGGACAGGGAGATAACTATGGCTACACCTTC.

The chain is built from TRBV6-5 and TRBJ1-3; 8 bases match TRBD1. Losses at the gene ends were 6 bases for V and 4 bases for J; bases not matched to a gene: 5. Germline CDR1 is MNHEY and CDR2 is SVGAGI. The length of the CDR3 is 14 residues. The CDR3 bases are TGTGCCAGCAGCTTGGACAGGGCAGGAAACACCATATATTTT. Amino acids: CASSLDRAGNTIYF.

The chain uses TRBV19 and TRBJ2-1; 7 bases are shared with TRBD2. V was pared by 7 bases and J by 9 bases, with 9 bases of the junction left unmatched. CDR3 size: 13 residues. CDR1 LNHDA and CDR2 SQIVND come from the germline V gene (reference sequence). As DNA, the CDR3 is TGTGCCAGTAAAGTCCCGGGAGGCGTTGAGCAGTTCTTC. This codes for CASKVPGGVEQFF.

The genes are TRBV7-6 and TRBJ1-3, with D unclear. Per the germline V gene, CDR1 is SGHVS and CDR2 is FNYEAQ. Deletions cut 2 bases from V and 5 bases from J, with 10 bases between. The CDR3 loop spans 14 amino acids. CDR3 coding DNA: TGTGCCAGCAGCTTACAAGAAGACAGAAACACCATATATTTT. It yields the protein CASSLQEDRNTIYF.

This rearrangement joins TRBV6-1 to TRBJ1-2; no clear D. Germline CDR1 MNHNS, CDR2 SASEGT. V shed 5 bases and J shed 1 base, with 11 bases lying between them. The CDR3 has 14 residues. The CDR3 loop reads CASSPGYGNYGYTF. In DNA, the CDR3 is TGTGCCAGCAGTCCCGGGTATGGTAACTATGGCTACACCTTC.

The rearrangement uses TRBV4-1 and TRBJ2-4; 7 bases align to TRBD1. CDR1 MGHRA and CDR2 YSYEKL come from the germline V gene. This CDR3 is built from 16 residues. V lost 0 bases to trimming and J lost 1 base; unmatched junction nucleotides: 3. The CDR3 protein is CASSQDEGAAKNIQYF. The CDR3 DNA reads as TGCGCCAGCAGCCAAGATGAGGGGGCCGCCAAAAACATTCAGTACTTC.

The chain joins TRBV7-6 to TRBJ2-6, with D possibly TRBD2 on 7 matching bases. The CDR3 loop spans 17 amino acids. Germline CDR1 is SGHVS and CDR2 is FNYEAQ. V lost 8 bases to trimming and J lost 0 bases, with 17 bases between them. In nucleotides, the CDR3 is TGTGCCAGCGGGGGGGACACCCTAATCTCTGGGGCCAACGTCCTGACTTTC. It translates to CASGGDTLISGANVLTF.

The V gene is TRBV9, the J gene TRBJ2-1, with TRBD2 matching 7 bases. Germline trimming cut 2 bases from V and 2 bases from J; bases unmatched to any gene: 7. This CDR3 is 16 amino acids long. The germline gives CDR1 SGDLS, CDR2 YYNGEE. CDR3 amino acids: CASSVSAGMTYNEQFF. CDR3 nucleotide sequence: TGTGCCAGCAGCGTTTCAGCGGGAATGACCTACAATGAGCAGTTCTTC.

This chain connects TRBV6-5 to TRBJ2-3; D gene unclear. Germline V gene lookup returns CDR1 MNHEY and CDR2 SVGAGI. With 2 bases removed from V and 4 bases from J, the gap between germline ends came to 16 bases. CDR3 length: 16 residues. Here the CDR3 reads CASSYQSSGTADTQYF. The CDR3 DNA follows: TGTGCCAGCAGTTACCAAAGCTCGGGTACCGCAGATACGCAGTATTTT.

The chain combines TRBV27 with TRBJ1-1; 9 positions agree with TRBD1. This CDR3 is built from 17 residues. V lost 2 bases, J lost 2 bases, and 9 bases stayed unmatched. Germline assignment: CDR1 MNHEY and CDR2 SMNVEV (reference sequence). CDR3 nucleotide sequence: TGTGCCAGCAGTTTAATCCTTACAGGGGGCCATAACACTGAAGCTTTCTTT. Translating it yields CASSLILTGGHNTEAFF.

The gene calls are TRBV27 and TRBJ2-7; 10 nucleotides agree with TRBD1. The trim removed 5 bases at V and 2 bases at J, leaving 9 bases unmatched. CDR1 MNHEY and CDR2 SMNVEV come from the germline V gene (reference sequence). The CDR3 has 16 residues. The CDR3 DNA reads as TGTGCCAGCAGTCGGCCCTTCGGACAGGGGGCCTACGAGCAGTACTTC. Protein sequence: CASSRPFGQGAYEQYF.

This chain uses TRBV28 with TRBJ1-1; 9 bases agree with TRBD1. CDR3 length equals 14 residues. J lost 3 bases, V lost 4 bases, and 3 bases had no gene match. Germline V gene sequence: CDR1 MDHEN, CDR2 SYDVKM. CDR3 in amino acids: CASSSGQGDTEAFF. CDR3 in DNA: TGTGCCAGCAGTTCGGGACAGGGAGACACTGAAGCTTTCTTT.

The CDR3 coding sequence is TGTGCCGGCGCCGAGGTCTCTGGAAACACCATATATTTT. This encodes CAGAEVSGNTIYF. This chain uses TRBV30 with TRBJ1-3; D remains unclear. The CDR3 is 13 residues long. In germline, CDR1 is GTSNPN, CDR2 SVGIG (reference sequence). V shed 8 bases and J shed 0 bases, with 11 bases lying between them.